These T cell receptor beta chains were read from a single sample in a study of vaccination effects on CD4 cells after COVID-19. Sequencing used immunoSEQ multiplex PCR; TCRdb keeps in-frame clones, though not all of them. The sample includes roughly 27,000 clones, 75% to 80% of them seen just once. These receptors lack a known antigen. The sample consisted of CD4+ T cells from PBMCs cultured with HCoV-NL63 spike peptides, taken before COVID-19 vaccination. These receptors originate from a human donor who had a prior SARS-CoV-2 infection. The conserved cysteine and the conserved F or W are not part of the CDR3 here.

V gene,J gene,CDR3 protein
TRBV9,TRBJ2-7,ASSVMGLASPEQY
TRBV2,TRBJ2-1,ASSAASGARIEQF
TRBV2,TRBJ1-5,ASRGRGTGNQPQH
TRBV7-2,TRBJ2-1,ASSSGPFGYNEQF
TRBV5-4,TRBJ1-1,ASSLDKNTEAF
TRBV11-3,TRBJ1-1,ASSENTEAF
TRBV5-1,TRBJ2-7,ASSLAGRLSYEQY
TRBV30,TRBJ2-7,AWSPHRGPLEQY
TRBV2,TRBJ1-5,ASSGIQGRGGNQPQH
TRBV30,TRBJ1-2,AWSRQVYGYT
TRBV19,TRBJ2-5,ASSKLAGGDETQY
TRBV6-5,TRBJ1-1,ASSYSRTVDTEAF
TRBV4-2,TRBJ2-7,ASSQPPGQGLYEQY
TRBV27,TRBJ1-6,ASSLAAEGSPLH
TRBV13,TRBJ2-1,ASSSKLTGTGSSYNEQF
TRBV20-1,TRBJ2-4,SAGLAHIQY
TRBV15,TRBJ2-1,ATSMRLSSYNEQF
TRBV6-5,TRBJ2-2,ASTQGQGVWGELF
TRBV18,TRBJ2-1,ASSPRQDNEQF
TRBV2,TRBJ1-5,ASSEALTEPQH
TRBV7-8,TRBJ1-5,ASSLGSYGTGDDSNQPQH
TRBV14,TRBJ1-6,ASSPRPPYTVPLH